This TCR beta chain derives from a study of radiotherapy plus CTLA-4 blockade in lung cancer. For the study at large: Objective responses were observed in 15% to 20% of patients, and disease control was achieved by 30% to 35%.

The study gave focal radiation plus ipilimumab CTLA-4 blockade to patients with chemo-refractory metastatic non-small-cell lung cancer. Study observations and caveats: Tumor-derived TCR clones expanded in blood after radiotherapy plus ipilimumab. Best predicting response, reportedly, were early blood T cell clone dynamics, with interferon-beta.

Here immunoSEQ multiplex PCR was the method, and the copy in TCRdb shows in-frame clones only, minus some. Of about 76,000 clones listed, under 85% were seen once; the top ten hold approximately 0.8%. Germline CDR1 is SGHVS and CDR2 is FNYEAQ. This CDR3 comprises 15 residues. Trimming cost V 5 bases and J 0 bases, with 8 bases left between them. This clone was detected once. The antigen remains unidentified. Material: peripheral blood, obtained from a patient treated with radiotherapy plus ipilimumab. J is TRBJ2-6 and V is TRBV7-6; TRBD2 is a possible D gene (5 bases). The origin of this receptor is a human donor with non-small cell lung cancer who had stable disease on radiotherapy plus ipilimumab. This chain's CDR3 is CASSPAGSGANVLTF. DNA of the CDR3: TGTGCCAGCAGCCCCGCGGGCTCTGGGGCCAACGTCCTGACTTTC.